This T cell receptor (beta chain) was sequenced during a study of resident and recirculating memory T cells in vitiligo. For the study at large: Epidermis came from shave biopsies of lesional and nonlesional sites, plus PBMCs. The samples were homogenized without cell sorting before genomic DNA extraction. Study-wide results and caveats: Different lesions suggested infiltration by different T cell clones. Clonality differed among vitiligo lesions, with no unique dominant clone.

The length of the CDR3 is 13 residues. The germline gives CDR1 KGHSH, CDR2 LQKENI. V was clipped by 3 bases and J by 9 bases, with 9 bases between them. Measured with immunoSEQ multiplex PCR; TCRdb has only the in-frame clones, and not every one. The table lists 39,000 or so clones, around 90% of them singletons. Note on this clone: Its antigen is unknown.

The origin of this receptor is a male donor with vitiligo. This rearrangement joins TRBV18 to TRBJ1-6; D uncertain. The sample consisted of blood. The CDR3 sequence: CASSPRGGSPLHF. DNA for the CDR3: TGTGCCAGCTCACCCCGGGGTGGTTCACCCCTCCACTTT.